The 20 T cell receptor beta chains reported below all come from one sample, sequenced in a study of human T cells and chemical hapten exposure. This sample's time point: pre-sensitization, week 0. Treatment noted: therapeutic diphenylcyclopropenone sensitization with weekly scalp DPC. TCRdb called the RACE reads again in MiXCR, with one record for every CDR3 protein. The data show about 260,000 distinct CDR3 sequences, approximately 8.6% seen once. The sequencing here drew on whole blood, taken in connection with sensitization to the hapten diphenylcyclopropenone (DPC). These receptors were taken from a woman aged 35 to 49 with alopecia areata. Some clones in this sample may be carry-over from other donors' samples.

J is TRBJ2-2 and V is TRBV9, with D uncertain. V was cut by 3 bases and J by 6 bases, with 9 bases left in between. The CDR3 is 13 residues long. Germline V gene sequence: CDR1 SGDLS, CDR2 YYNGEE. The CDR3 reads CASSADNSGELFF. Written as DNA, the CDR3 is TGTGCCAGCAGCGCTGACAACTCCGGGGAGCTGTTTTTT.

Only a few counts were recorded for this clonotype. This rearrangement joins TRBV4-2 to TRBJ2-1; TRBD2 matches at 7 bases. CDR1 and CDR2 (germline): LGHNA, YNFKEQ. This CDR3 region has 15 residues. V was clipped by 4 bases and J by 4 bases; unmatched bases: 7. The CDR3 nucleotides are TGTGCCAGCAGCCTTCCGGGACTAAGTTACAATGAGCAGTTCTTC. Translating it yields CASSLPGLSYNEQFF.

This clonotype was detected a few times. The DNA for the CDR3 is TGTGCCAGCAGTTTGGGCTTAGCGGGAGACTCAGATACGCAGTATTTT. Its translation is CASSLGLAGDSDTQYF. The chain is built from TRBV27 and TRBJ2-3; 9 bases agree with TRBD2. Germline V CDR1 and CDR2: MNHEY, SMNVEV (reference sequence). The CDR3 extends over 16 amino acids. Trimming cost V 3 bases and J 4 bases; bases outside gene matches: 8.

This clonotype was counted at least ten times. V usage is TRBV28 and J usage is TRBJ2-7; TRBD1 agrees at 9 bases. The CDR3 sequence is 15 residues long. The germline V gene has CDR1 MDHEN and CDR2 SYDVKM. V trimming: 3 bases; J trimming: 7 bases; junction bases outside the gene matches: 10. The CDR3 loop is CASSFGGTGNVEQYF. As DNA, the CDR3 is TGTGCCAGCAGTTTCGGGGGGACAGGGAACGTTGAGCAGTACTTC.

This clonotype was seen more than once but under ten times. The V and J genes are TRBV20-1 and TRBJ2-3; the D is unclear. The germline gives CDR1 DFQATT, CDR2 SNEGSKA (reference sequence). Trimming cost V 4 bases and J 0 bases, with 2 bases left between them. The CDR3 consists of 11 residues. CDR3 in DNA: TGCAGTGCTAAGAGCACAGATACGCAGTATTTT. It encodes CSAKSTDTQYF.

The J gene is TRBJ2-3, the V gene TRBV5-4; 13 nucleotides align to TRBD2. The germline V gene has CDR1 SGHNT and CDR2 YYREEE (reference sequence). The V and J ends lost 4 bases and 0 bases, in that order; junction bases with no gene match: 5. The CDR3 totals 17 residues. CDR3 amino acids: CASSGLAGVGSTDTQYF. As DNA, the CDR3 is TGTGCCAGCAGCGGACTAGCGGGAGTTGGGAGCACAGATACGCAGTATTTT.

This chain connects TRBV5-1 to TRBJ1-1, with D tentatively TRBD1 (5 bases). Germline assignment: CDR1 SGHRS and CDR2 YFSETQ. Trimming removed 0 bases at V and 2 bases at J, with 14 bases between. The CDR3 is 16 residues long. The CDR3 is CASSLDAMRGNTEAFF. The CDR3 bases are TGCGCCAGCAGCTTGGACGCAATGCGGGGCAACACTGAAGCTTTCTTT.

This clonotype was found a few times. The chain is built from TRBV7-2 and TRBJ2-5; 7 bases line up with TRBD1. Germline trimming cut 5 bases from V and 3 bases from J; bases unmatched to any gene: 9. The germline CDR1 and CDR2 sequences are SGHTA and FQGNSA. This CDR3 has 15 amino acids. This CDR3 reads CASSRRTGLEETQYF. CDR3 nucleotide sequence: TGTGCCAGCAGCCGGCGGACAGGATTGGAAGAGACCCAGTACTTC.

The chain employs TRBV12-3 or TRBV12-4 and TRBJ2-7; the D is unclear. The CDR3 has 12 amino acids. The V end was cut by 5 bases, the J end by 4 bases, with 9 bases between. The CDR3 spells CASSPGWYEQYF. CDR3 in DNA: TGTGCCAGCAGTCCCGGCTGGTACGAGCAGTACTTC.

The chain couples TRBV5-1 to TRBJ2-2, with D perhaps TRBD1 or TRBD2 (5 bases each). The CDR3 contains 16 residues. V gave up 3 bases and J gave up 7 bases, with 19 bases separating them. In germline, CDR1 is SGHRS, CDR2 YFSETQ. As DNA, the CDR3 is TGCGCCAGCAGCTCCCAAGGAGCGGCGAGGGGCGGGGAGCTGTTTTTT. This gives the protein CASSSQGAARGGELFF.

The chain has TRBV10-3 and TRBJ2-7; 7 bases line up with TRBD1. Germline V gene lookup returns CDR1 ENHRY and CDR2 SYGVKD. The CDR3 runs 15 residues. The ends lost 2 bases at V and 0 bases at J; junction bases unmatched: 4. Here the CDR3 reads CAISEAGTASYEQYF. As DNA, the CDR3 is TGTGCCATCAGTGAGGCCGGGACAGCCTCCTACGAGCAGTACTTC.

The chain combines TRBV5-1 with TRBJ2-5, with D hard to call. Germline assignment: CDR1 SGHRS and CDR2 YFSETQ. The ends were cut back, 5 bases at V and 7 bases at J, with 12 bases in the middle. The CDR3 has 12 residues. The CDR3 sequence is CASSPSKGTQYF. CDR3 in DNA: TGCGCCAGCAGTCCCTCCAAGGGGACCCAGTACTTC.

This rearrangement joins TRBV6-5 to TRBJ2-1; TRBD1 agrees at 9 bases. V lost 9 bases to trimming and J lost 2 bases; unmatched junction nucleotides: 5. The CDR3 totals 14 residues. Germline values: CDR1 MNHEY, CDR2 SVGAGI. In DNA, the CDR3 is TGTGCCAGTGGAACAGGGGGCGCCTACAATGAGCAGTTCTTC. Encoded protein: CASGTGGAYNEQFF.

Concerning this clonotype itself: One junction end disagrees with the germline gene, perhaps due to a read error. The V gene is TRBV7-9, the J gene TRBJ2-2; 12 positions agree with TRBD2. The germline V gene encodes CDR1 SEHNR and CDR2 FQNEAQ (reference sequence). The CDR3 extends over 15 amino acids. The CDR3 region has the DNA TGTGCCAGCAGCCGGACTAGCGGGAACGCCGGGGAGCTGTTTTTT. Amino acid sequence: CASSRTSGNAGELFF.

J is TRBJ2-2 and V is TRBV5-4; the D gene could be TRBD1 or TRBD2 (5 bases each). The germline V gene has CDR1 SGHNT and CDR2 YYREEE (reference sequence). CDR3 length: 14 residues. V lost 4 bases and J 8 bases, leaving 15 bases between the germline ends. CDR3 in DNA: TGTGCCAGCAGCCGGACTCTGACAGAGGGGGAGCTGTTTTTT. Encoded protein: CASSRTLTEGELFF. Full variable domain (remainder filled in from reference TRBV5-4 and TRBJ2-2): ETGVTQSPTHLIKTRGQQVTLRCSSQSGHNTVSWYQQALGQGPQFIFQYYREEENGRGNFPPRFSGLQFPNYSSELNVNALELDDSALYLCASSRTLTEGELFFGEGSRLTVL.

This clonotype was recorded a few times. This chain links TRBV19 with TRBJ2-6; the D gene is possibly TRBD2 (5 bases). Trimming removed 3 bases at V and 4 bases at J, with 13 bases between. Per the germline V gene, CDR1 is LNHDA and CDR2 is SQIVND (reference sequence). CDR3 length equals 16 residues. The CDR3 region is CASSIGVQTGANVLTF. The DNA of the CDR3 is TGTGCCAGTAGTATCGGGGTGCAAACGGGGGCCAACGTCCTGACTTTC.

J is TRBJ2-3 and V is TRBV12-3 or TRBV12-4, with D unresolved. The germline V and J ends were trimmed by 6 bases and 2 bases, with 9 bases remaining between them. CDR3 length equals 13 residues. The CDR3 DNA reads TGTGCCAGCAGAAGACTGATCACAGATACGCAGTATTTT. Residues: CASRRLITDTQYF.

This chain uses TRBV24-1 with TRBJ2-2, with 11 bases lining up with TRBD1. The ends lost 9 bases at V and 4 bases at J; junction bases unmatched: 3. Germline values: CDR1 KGHDR, CDR2 SFDVKD. The CDR3 is 14 residues long. DNA for the CDR3: TGTGCCACCTCGGGACAGGGGGTCACCGGGGAGCTGTTTTTT. As protein: CATSGQGVTGELFF.

This clonotype has just a few counts. The V gene is TRBV7-8, the J gene TRBJ1-5, with D uncertain. Germline CDR1 is SGHVS and CDR2 is FQNEAQ. The CDR3 contains 16 residues. Trimming cost V 2 bases and J 0 bases, with 11 bases left between them. The CDR3 protein is CASSLTRYVSNQPQHF. Here the CDR3 DNA reads TGTGCCAGCAGCTTAACGCGCTACGTTAGCAATCAGCCCCAGCATTTT.

This clonotype was seen only a few times. CDR3 amino acids: CASSLASGTTYEQYF. CDR3 in DNA: TGTGCCAGCAGTTTGGCTAGCGGTACTACCTACGAGCAGTACTTC. The chain couples TRBV28 to TRBJ2-7, with 7 nucleotides matching TRBD2. V lost 3 bases to trimming and J lost 2 bases; unmatched junction nucleotides: 7. This CDR3 contains 15 residues. Germline V gene sequence: CDR1 MDHEN, CDR2 SYDVKM.